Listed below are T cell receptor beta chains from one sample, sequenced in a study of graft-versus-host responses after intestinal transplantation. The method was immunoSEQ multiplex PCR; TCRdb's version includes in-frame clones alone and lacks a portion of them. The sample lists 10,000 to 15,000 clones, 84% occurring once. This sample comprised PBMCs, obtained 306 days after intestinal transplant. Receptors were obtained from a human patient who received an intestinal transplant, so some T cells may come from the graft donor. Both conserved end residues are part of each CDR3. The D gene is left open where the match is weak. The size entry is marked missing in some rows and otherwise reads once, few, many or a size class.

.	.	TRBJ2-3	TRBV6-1	TGTGCCAGCAGTGAGATTGTGGGAACAGATACGCAGTATTTT	CASSEIVGTDTQYF
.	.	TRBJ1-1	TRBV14	TGTGCCAGCAGCAGAAACAGGCGGAACACTGAAGCTTTCTTT	CASSRNRRNTEAFF
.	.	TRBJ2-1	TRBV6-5	TGTGCCAGCAGTTACGGAGTGGCCTCCTACAATGAGCAGTTCTTC	CASSYGVASYNEQFF
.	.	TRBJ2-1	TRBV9	TGTGCCAGCAGCGTCTCTGGCGGGATAAACAATGAGCAGTTCTTC	CASSVSGGINNEQFF
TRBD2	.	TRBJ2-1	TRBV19	TGTGCCAGTAGTGTTAGCGGGGTCCACAATGAGCAGTTCTTC	CASSVSGVHNEQFF
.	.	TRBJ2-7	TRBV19	TGTGCCAGTAGTACGACAGTCACCTACGAGCAGTACTTC	CASSTTVTYEQYF
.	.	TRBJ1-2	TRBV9	TGTGCCAGCAGCGCCGCCCTTGGGGGGGTCGACACCTATGGCTACACCTTC	CASSAALGGVDTYGYTF
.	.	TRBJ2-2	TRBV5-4	TGTGCCAGCAGCACCCGCCCAGCCGGGGAGCTGTTTTTT	CASSTRPAGELFF
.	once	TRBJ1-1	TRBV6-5	TGTGCCAGCAGTTACTCAAGTCTTATGAACACTGAAGCTTTCTTT	CASSYSSLMNTEAFF
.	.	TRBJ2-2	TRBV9	TGTGCCAGCAGCCTATTCGGGGACGTCGGGGAGCTGTTTTTT	CASSLFGDVGELFF
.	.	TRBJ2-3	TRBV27	TGTGCCAGCAGTTCCCTCAGGGCGGGCTTCACAGATACGCAGTATTTT	CASSSLRAGFTDTQYF
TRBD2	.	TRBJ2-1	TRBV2	TGTGCCAGCGTCGGGACTAGCGGACCGAGAACGGGCAATGAGCAGTTCTTC	CASVGTSGPRTGNEQFF
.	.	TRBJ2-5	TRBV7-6	TGTGCCAGCAGCTTAGATACGGGGAACCAAGAGACCCAGTACTTC	CASSLDTGNQETQYF
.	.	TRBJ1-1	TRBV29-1	TGCAGCGTTCCCAGCAACACTGAAGCTTTCTTT	CSVPSNTEAFF
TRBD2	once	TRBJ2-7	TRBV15	TGTGCCACCAGCAGAGAGCCAGGGGGACTAGCAGCTTACGAGCAGTACTTC	CATSREPGGLAAYEQYF
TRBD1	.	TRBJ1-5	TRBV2	TGTGCCAGCAGTGACCGACAGGGGGGGTATAGCAATCAGCCCCAGCATTTT	CASSDRQGGYSNQPQHF
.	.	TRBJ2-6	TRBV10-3	TGTGCCATCAGTGACGGGGTCTCTGGGGCCAACGTCCTGACTTTC	CAISDGVSGANVLTF
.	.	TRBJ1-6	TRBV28	TGTGCCAGCAGCCCCGCGCCTGAGAGCTCACCCCTCCACTTT	CASSPAPESSPLHF
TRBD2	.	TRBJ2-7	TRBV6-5	TGTGCCAGCAGTTACTCGGCTAGCGGATCCTACGAGCAGTACTTC	CASSYSASGSYEQYF
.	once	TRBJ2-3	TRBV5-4	TGTGCCAGCAGCTTGGGGGTAAACCAACACACAGATACGCAGTATTTT	CASSLGVNQHTDTQYF
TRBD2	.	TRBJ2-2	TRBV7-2	TGTGCCAGCAGCTTAAGCGGGGGGGCCGGGGAGCTGTTTTTT	CASSLSGGAGELFF
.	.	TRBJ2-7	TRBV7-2	TGTGCCAGCAGCGCCCAACAGGGCCACGAGCAGTACTTC	CASSAQQGHEQYF
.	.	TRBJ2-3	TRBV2	TGTGCCAGCAGTTCACTAGTAAGAGGAGATACGCAGTATTTT	CASSSLVRGDTQYF